This T cell receptor delta chain derives from a study of fetal and pediatric gammadelta thymocytes (dated by TCRdb to the early 2020s). At the level of the whole study: The bulk gammadelta thymocyte repertoires, which combined previously published data with newly generated, unpublished data, were used to reinforce a single-cell study of gammadelta thymocyte development. The set of bulk gammadelta thymocyte repertoires included about 10 subjects in total: 3 fetal thymus donors and 7 pediatric thymus donors. Bulk gammadelta thymocyte repertoires combined previously published data (refs 27,28) with unpublished data. Bulk TCR repertoire data were added to increase subject numbers and strengthen the CDR3 publicity analysis.

The CDR3 holds 14 amino acids from the cysteine to the phenylalanine. The read is trimmed to its CDR3 DNA, 42 bases read in frame from base 1. Clipping removes 0 bases from V and 10 bases from J, with 2 as the unmatched junction base count. As encoded in the germline V gene (reference sequence), CDR1 is TSDPSYG while CDR2 is QGSYDQQN. On the study overall, not on this receptor specifically: Compared with post-natal repertoires, fetal gammadelta thymocyte repertoires were previously reported to be enriched for TRDV2, TRGV8 and TRGV9 usage, low N additions and public CDR3s.

There are a few counts of this clone. No cognate antigen has been identified for it. This likely traces to a read error, being one base from a far larger clone. Fetal thymuses were obtained in Singapore from elective pregnancy terminations carried out for socio-psychological reasons at roughly 14 to 22 weeks estimated gestational age. Every fetus was judged structurally normal, both by ultrasound before the termination and by gross morphological examination after the termination. Staining of thymocytes was performed with Zombie NIR viability dye and with antibodies against CD3 (UCHT1), TCRgammadelta (11F2), TCRVgamma9 (IMMU360) and TCRVdelta2 (IMMU389). Bulk TRD and TRG CDR3 repertoires were generated separately from sorted Vgamma9Vdelta2 and nonVgamma9Vdelta2 gammadelta thymocytes of human fetal and pediatric thymuses. As previously described, thymic cell suspensions were prepared from both fetal and post-natal thymuses. NonVgamma9Vdelta2 thymocytes were sorted as CD3+ gammadeltaTCR+ cells that did not have the Vgamma9+Vdelta2+ phenotype. A FACS Aria III cell sorter (BD Biosciences) was used to carry out the cell sorting.

Reads for this sample came from an Illumina MiSeq. As for how the authors treated the data: For publicity analysis, the Vgamma9Vdelta2 and nonVgamma9Vdelta2 bulk CDR3 files of each subject were merged into one combined repertoire per subject. Using base R and dplyr, each CDR3 amino acid sequence was checked across 9 single-cell datasets and nine to eleven bulk repertoires to give a publicity score ranging from 0 to 19. TCRdb reprocessed the public data with the CATT caller; entries with the same nucleotide sequence were combined afterwards. Here the V and J calls rest on TCRdb's processing, not on the authors' analysis. The sample table contains several hundred delta-chain clones; only one count was recorded for approximately 18% of them. The ten biggest clones cover roughly 15% of the sample.

This clonotype was sampled from a human fetus. The chain is made from TRAV14/DV4 and TRDJ2; TRDD3 fits 10 bases in the junction. Material for sequencing was non-Vgamma9Vdelta2 gamma-delta T cells from the thymus. The label giving this sample's cell subset or site can be read as: CD3+gammadeltaTCR+ thymocytes not co-expressing Vgamma9 and Vdelta2. The DNA sequence is TGTGCAATGAGAGAGGGCTGGGGGATAGGACAACTCTTCTTT. This codes for CAMREGWGIGQLFF.